Listed here are 13 T cell receptor beta chains from one sample, sequenced in a study of blood T cell repertoires in COVID-19. Profiled with immunoSEQ multiplex PCR; TCRdb holds only in-frame clones, not every one. The repertoire holds 120,000 or so clones, with 90% as singletons. Sequencing was carried out using peripheral blood. The receptors here all came from a man in his fifties or sixties with active COVID-19.

V and J are TRBV6-1 and TRBJ1-2, with TRBD1 identical over 10 bases. Germline V lookup: CDR1 MNHNS, CDR2 SASEGT. V shed 3 bases, J shed 3 bases, and the junction held 7 bases outside the gene matches. The CDR3 has 16 residues. The CDR3 protein is CASSDPGTGADYGYTF. CDR3 bases: TGTGCCAGCAGTGATCCCGGGACAGGGGCTGACTATGGCTACACCTTC.

The chain is built from TRBV7-8 and TRBJ2-2, with 9 bases matching TRBD1. V was clipped by 2 bases and J by 4 bases; unmatched bases: 8. Germline-derived CDR1 and CDR2 are SGHVS and FQNEAQ. The CDR3 loop spans 17 amino acids. The CDR3 sequence is CASSLINRGRVTGELFF. CDR3 nucleotide sequence: TGTGCCAGCAGCTTAATAAACAGGGGGCGCGTCACCGGGGAGCTGTTTTTT.

The V and J genes are TRBV15 and TRBJ2-5; D ambiguous. V gave up 3 bases and J gave up 0 bases, with 2 bases separating them. This CDR3 contains 12 residues. Germline V lookup: CDR1 LNHNV, CDR2 YYDKDF (reference sequence). The CDR3 nucleotides are TGTGCCACCAGCAGCTACCAAGAGACCCAGTACTTC. Amino acids: CATSSYQETQYF. The whole variable domain, filled in from reference TRBV15 and TRBJ2-5, reads DAMVIQNPRYQVTQFGKPVTLSCSQTLNHNVMYWYQQKSSQAPKLLFHYYDKDFNNEADTPDNFQSRRPNTSFCFLDIRSPGLGDTAMYLCATSSYQETQYFGPGTRLLVL.

The chain links TRBV6-1 to TRBJ1-6, with 8 bases aligning to TRBD1. V lost 1 base and J lost 6; bases outside the gene matches: 5. The germline V gene has CDR1 MNHNS and CDR2 SASEGT. CDR3 size: 16 residues. The CDR3 sequence is CASSEVSGQANSPLHF. DNA of the CDR3: TGTGCCAGCAGTGAAGTCTCGGGACAGGCTAATTCACCCCTCCACTTT.

This clone was seen a handful of times. CDR3 residues: CASNQGSRETQYF. CDR3 coding DNA: TGTGCCAGCAATCAGGGATCGAGGGAGACCCAGTACTTC. J is TRBJ2-5 and V is TRBV6-8, with D possibly TRBD1 on 5 matching bases. Germline CDR1 MNHGY, CDR2 SAAAGT. Between the trimmed V and J ends, which lost 7 bases and 5 bases, there was a span of 14 bases. The CDR3 sequence is 13 residues long.

This clone showed up just once. The gene calls are TRBV7-3 and TRBJ1-3, with 9 bases identical to TRBD1. J lost 0 bases, V lost 3 bases, and 3 bases had no gene match. This CDR3 spans 16 amino acids. Germline V gene data show CDR1 as SGHTA and CDR2 as FQGTGA. CDR3 DNA sequence: TGTGCCAGCAGCTTGGGACAGGGCCTCTCTGGAAACACCATATATTTT. Translation gives CASSLGQGLSGNTIYF.

The chain carries TRBV6-5 and TRBJ2-1; 9 nucleotides line up with TRBD2. The germline gives CDR1 MNHEY, CDR2 SVGAGI. This CDR3 spans 14 amino acids. V shed 7 bases, J shed 8 bases, and the junction held 9 bases outside the gene matches. CDR3 nucleotides: TGTGCCAGCAAGTTGGTAGCGGGAGCCGATGAGCAGTTCTTC. Translated, it gives CASKLVAGADEQFF.

The rearrangement uses TRBV9 and TRBJ1-3; no firm D call. CDR1 SGDLS and CDR2 YYNGEE come from the germline V gene. This CDR3 is built from 14 residues. The V end lost 4 bases, the J end lost 6 bases, and 14 bases lay between the germline ends. The CDR3 DNA reads TGTGCCAGCAGCCCCCCCCGTCCTTTAAACACCATATATTTT. Amino acid sequence: CASSPPRPLNTIYF. Together with reference TRBV9 and TRBJ1-3, the CDR3 gives the full variable domain: DSGVTQTPKHLITATGQRVTLRCSPRSGDLSVYWYQQSLDQGLQFLIQYYNGEERAKGNILERFSAQQFPDLHSELNLSSLELGDSALYFCASSPPRPLNTIYFGEGSWLTVV.

The chain couples TRBV7-3 to TRBJ2-3, with a weak D call TRBD2 (5 bases). CDR3 length: 15 residues. CDR1 and CDR2 (germline): SGHTA, FQGTGA. V was trimmed by 4 bases and J by 0 bases, leaving 11 bases between them. The CDR3 spells CASSSSGVSTDTQYF. As DNA, the CDR3 is TGTGCCAGCAGCTCCTCCGGGGTTAGCACAGATACGCAGTATTTT.

The V and J genes are TRBV5-5 and TRBJ2-1, with 9 bases aligning to TRBD1. The CDR3 runs 15 residues. CDR1 is SGHKS and CDR2 is YYEKEE in the germline V gene (reference sequence). Losses at the gene ends were 1 base for V and 4 bases for J; bases not matched to a gene: 3. The DNA of the CDR3 is TGTGCCAGCAGCTTGTGGGACAGGGAGTACAATGAGCAGTTCTTC. This codes for CASSLWDREYNEQFF.

This chain joins TRBV15 and TRBJ1-2, with 9 bases identical to TRBD1. V gave up 2 bases and J gave up 3 bases; unmatched junction bases: 4. The germline CDR1 and CDR2 sequences are LNHNV and YYDKDF (reference sequence). This CDR3 is 15 amino acids long. CDR3: CATSRKGQGHYGYTF. The CDR3 DNA reads TGTGCCACCAGCAGAAAGGGACAGGGTCACTATGGCTACACCTTC.

This clone was seen a few times. Here the CDR3 reads CASSELGGRYNEQFF. For the CDR3, the DNA is TGTGCCAGCAGTGAACTGGGCGGGAGGTACAATGAGCAGTTCTTC. J is TRBJ2-1 and V is TRBV2; 8 nucleotides match TRBD2. The trim removed 2 bases at V and 4 bases at J, leaving 4 bases unmatched. Germline assignment: CDR1 SNHLY and CDR2 FYNNEI. There are 15 residues in the CDR3.

The rearrangement joins TRBV19 to TRBJ1-6, with D perhaps TRBD1 (5 bases). The CDR3 runs to 18 residues. Per the germline V gene, CDR1 is LNHDA and CDR2 is SQIVND (reference sequence). The V and J ends lost 2 bases and 10 bases respectively, with 24 bases between them. CDR3 loop: CASSIRDEGASGESPLHF. CDR3 nucleotides: TGTGCCAGTAGTATACGGGACGAAGGGGCATCGGGAGAGTCACCCCTCCACTTT.